These 31 T cell receptor beta chains were sequenced from one sample in a study of T-cell reconstitution after alpha-beta-depleted transplantation in children. Unique molecular identifiers were incorporated into the prepared TCRbeta library. TCRdb independently ran MiXCR on the PCR reads; one entry per CDR3 protein. The data hold fewer than 550,000 distinct CDR3 sequences, with 9.5% to 13% observed a single time. The source was PBMCs from the stem cell graft donor, collected from the stem cell graft. The receptors come from a human donor who donated a stem cell graft to a child with acute myeloid leukemia.

This clonotype has a count of ten or more. The V call is TRBV28, the J call TRBJ2-3, with 9 nucleotides matching TRBD2. The length of the CDR3 is 14 residues. J lost 2 bases, V lost 6 bases, and 3 bases had no gene match. The germline V gene has CDR1 MDHEN and CDR2 SYDVKM. CDR3 coding DNA: TGTGCCAGCAGAGTAGCGGGGGACACAGATACGCAGTATTTT. It encodes CASRVAGDTDTQYF.

This clonotype was seen a few times. The gene calls are TRBV18 and TRBJ2-3; D remains ambiguous. From germline, CDR1 is KGHSH and CDR2 LQKENI. Trimming cost V 0 bases and J 5 bases, with 15 bases left between them. This CDR3 is 16 amino acids long. CDR3 nucleotides: TGTGCCAGCTCACCACCGAAGGGCCTAACACTAGATACGCAGTATTTT. This sequence encodes CASSPPKGLTLDTQYF.

The chain joins TRBV6-1 to TRBJ1-4; 12 nucleotides agree with TRBD1. The CDR3 has 13 amino acids. Trimming removed 6 bases from V and 14 bases from J; junction bases left unmatched: 7. CDR1 and CDR2 from the germline V gene are MNHNS and SASEGT. This CDR3 reads CASSGTGGLILFF. CDR3 bases: TGTGCCAGCAGCGGGACAGGGGGCCTGATCCTGTTTTTT.

The chain is built from TRBV20-1 and TRBJ2-2; no firm D call. Germline V CDR1 and CDR2: DFQATT, SNEGSKA (reference sequence). This CDR3 comprises 12 residues. The ends were cut back, 5 bases at V and 4 bases at J, with 8 bases in the middle. CDR3 DNA: TGCAGTGCTCCCGGGCCCACCGGGGAGCTGTTTTTT. Translation: CSAPGPTGELFF.

This chain links TRBV29-1 with TRBJ2-7, with D perhaps TRBD2 (5 bases). The CDR3 extends over 11 amino acids. V was trimmed by 1 base and J by 7 bases, leaving 8 bases between them. Germline V CDR1 and CDR2: SQVTM, ANQGSEA. CDR3 nucleotides: TGCAGCGTTGAAGGAGGGCTTGAGCAGTACTTC. Protein sequence: CSVEGGLEQYF.

This clonotype was counted a few times. V gene TRBV14 combines with J gene TRBJ2-1; 12 bases are shared with TRBD2. The V gene end was trimmed by 3 bases and the J gene end by 9 bases; junction bases not matched to a gene: 6. This CDR3 has 15 amino acids. Germline V gene lookup returns CDR1 SGHDN and CDR2 FVKESK. CDR3 region: CASSQTSGSTAEQFF. DNA for the CDR3: TGTGCCAGCAGCCAGACTAGCGGGAGTACGGCTGAGCAGTTCTTC.

J is TRBJ2-3 and V is TRBV7-8, with 9 bases fitting TRBD2. V dropped 1 base and J dropped 3; count of bases not matched to a gene: 11. CDR1 and CDR2 from the germline V gene are SGHVS and FQNEAQ. CDR3 length: 18 amino acids. CDR3 sequence (DNA): TGTGCCAGCAGCTTAGTGCGGGAGGGCCTACTTCGGACAGATACGCAGTATTTT. Its translation: CASSLVREGLLRTDTQYF.

This rearrangement joins TRBV12-3 or TRBV12-4 to TRBJ1-6; D not certain. The V gene lost 6 bases and the J gene lost 12 bases, with 18 bases spanning the gap. CDR3 length: 14 amino acids. CDR3 in amino acids: CASSVGPHRRPLHF. DNA of the CDR3: TGTGCCAGCAGCGTGGGTCCCCACCGAAGACCCCTCCACTTT.

V gene TRBV20-1 combines with J gene TRBJ2-5, with 9 bases that match TRBD2. Per the germline V gene, CDR1 is DFQATT and CDR2 is SNEGSKA (reference sequence). J gave up 0 bases and V 6 bases, and 8 bases lay outside the gene matches. The CDR3 has 15 residues. CDR3 in DNA: TGCAGTGCCATAAGACCTAGCGGGAACCAAGAGACCCAGTACTTC. It specifies CSAIRPSGNQETQYF.

This clonotype was detected a few times. This chain joins TRBV27 and TRBJ2-2; possibly TRBD1 for D (6 bases). The CDR3 sequence is 16 residues long. Germline CDR1 MNHEY, CDR2 SMNVEV (reference sequence). Trimming left V 6 bases short and J 3 bases short, with 17 bases between. This chain's CDR3 is CASSRTVTGYTGELFF. The CDR3 DNA reads TGTGCCAGCAGCCGAACCGTTACAGGGTACACCGGGGAGCTGTTTTTT.

This clonotype was picked up a small number of times. This chain links TRBV25-1 with TRBJ2-6; perhaps TRBD2 as D (6 bases). V lost 3 bases to trimming and J lost 1 base, with 13 bases between them. Germline V gives CDR1 MGHDK, CDR2 SYGVNS. The CDR3 length is 17 residues. The CDR3 sequence: CASSERDGLSGANVLTF. The CDR3 bases are TGTGCCAGCAGTGAGCGGGACGGCTTATCTGGGGCCAACGTCCTGACTTTC.

The rearrangement joins TRBV12-3 or TRBV12-4 to TRBJ2-5; 11 bases line up with TRBD1. The CDR3 length is 14 residues. V gave up 6 bases and J gave up 5 bases; unmatched junction bases: 5. The DNA for the CDR3 is TGTGCCAGCAGAAGGACAGGGGGCTGGGAGACCCAGTACTTC. This encodes CASRRTGGWETQYF.

This clonotype occurred a few times. The chain couples TRBV7-9 to TRBJ1-1; TRBD1 agrees at 7 bases. V was clipped by 5 bases and J by 5 bases; unmatched bases: 14. The length of the CDR3 is 16 residues. Germline V gene lookup returns CDR1 SEHNR and CDR2 FQNEAQ (reference sequence). The CDR3 bases are TGTGCCAGCAGCCAACGAGGGGCAGGGGGTAGAACTGAAGCTTTCTTT. Translated, it gives CASSQRGAGGRTEAFF.

The chain carries TRBV20-1 and TRBJ2-2, with D unclear. Deletions cut 0 bases from V and 5 bases from J, with 7 bases between. Germline lookup yields CDR1 DFQATT and CDR2 SNEGSKA (reference sequence). This CDR3 contains 13 residues. The CDR3 DNA sequence: TGCAGTGCTAGAGATTACGGAACCGGGGAGCTGTTTTTT. Its protein product is CSARDYGTGELFF.

The genes are TRBV6-2 or TRBV6-3 and TRBJ2-7; D is undetermined. This CDR3 has 14 amino acids. Per the germline V gene, CDR1 is MNHEY and CDR2 is SVGEGT. Trimming removed 2 bases from V and 5 bases from J, with 13 bases in between. The CDR3 DNA sequence: TGTGCCAGCAGTTACGGACCAGAATCCAACGAGCAGTACTTC. Residues: CASSYGPESNEQYF.

The rearrangement links TRBV5-1 to TRBJ2-1, with 10 bases lining up with TRBD2. The CDR3 has 19 residues. Germline CDR1 and CDR2: SGHRS and YFSETQ. V gave up 0 bases and J gave up 7 bases; unmatched junction bases: 16. This CDR3 reads CASSLGNLAGATGGNEQFF. In nucleotides, the CDR3 is TGCGCCAGCAGCTTGGGGAATCTAGCGGGAGCCACCGGGGGGAATGAGCAGTTCTTC.

The rearrangement links TRBV10-3 to TRBJ2-7; 9 nucleotides match TRBD1. The CDR3 contains 14 residues. The trim removed 2 bases at V and 6 bases at J, leaving 5 bases unmatched. From germline, CDR1 is ENHRY and CDR2 SYGVKD. The DNA of the CDR3 is TGTGCCATCAGTGAGACCGGGACAGGGTCCGAGCAGTACGTC. It encodes CAISETGTGSEQYV.

The chain couples TRBV9 to TRBJ1-1; D is unclear. The CDR3 consists of 15 residues. V shed 4 bases and J shed 4 bases, with 17 bases lying between them. Germline lookup yields CDR1 SGDLS and CDR2 YYNGEE. CDR3 protein: CASSLMPDGSTEAFF. CDR3 DNA sequence: TGTGCCAGCAGCTTAATGCCCGACGGTAGCACTGAAGCTTTCTTT.

This clonotype was seen many times. The chain is built from TRBV5-1 and TRBJ1-1, with 8 bases fitting TRBD1. CDR3 length: 14 amino acids. CDR1 and CDR2 from the germline V gene are SGHRS and YFSETQ. The V gene end was trimmed by 6 bases and the J gene end by 5 bases; junction bases not matched to a gene: 9. The CDR3 region has the DNA TGCGCCAGCACCGACAGGGGCCGGGGAACTGAAGCTTTCTTT. Its protein product is CASTDRGRGTEAFF.

This clonotype came up a few times. J is TRBJ2-2 and V is TRBV3-1; D could derive from TRBD1 or TRBD2 (6 bases each). In germline, CDR1 is LGHDT, CDR2 YNNKEL (reference sequence). The CDR3 covers 16 residues. V was pared by 3 bases and J by 3 bases, with 14 bases between. CDR3 in amino acids: CASSHSKRGDTGELFF. CDR3 coding DNA: TGTGCCAGCAGCCATAGCAAAAGGGGGGACACCGGGGAGCTGTTTTTT.

This clonotype came up many times. The chain couples TRBV10-3 to TRBJ2-1; TRBD2 matches 7 bases. Germline CDR1 reads ENHRY; CDR2 reads SYGVKD. CDR3 size: 14 residues. After removal of 8 bases from V and 4 bases from J, the junction contained 8 bases not matched to a gene. CDR3 loop: CAIEGGGLYNEQFF. CDR3 coding DNA: TGTGCCATCGAGGGCGGGGGACTGTACAATGAGCAGTTCTTC.

In its sample, this clonotype was seen a few times. CDR3 coding DNA: TGTGCCAGCAGACCTAGACAGGGGTCCTTTGGCTACACCTTC. It yields the protein CASRPRQGSFGYTF. V usage is TRBV6-1 and J usage is TRBJ1-2, with 8 bases matching TRBD1. Germline CDR1 is MNHNS and CDR2 is SASEGT. The CDR3 runs to 14 residues. J lost 7 bases, V lost 6 bases, and 10 bases had no gene match.

V and J are TRBV20-1 and TRBJ1-4; 7 bases line up with TRBD1. This CDR3 has 17 amino acids. CDR1 and CDR2 (germline): DFQATT, SNEGSKA (reference sequence). With V trimmed by 1 base and J by 0 bases, 8 bases remained unmatched. The CDR3 region is CSARGQGVSATNEKLFF. The DNA of the CDR3 is TGCAGTGCTAGAGGGCAGGGGGTGTCGGCAACTAATGAAAAACTGTTTTTT.

This clonotype was seen repeatedly, ten times or more. The chain joins TRBV12-3 or TRBV12-4 to TRBJ2-2; a weak D match, TRBD1 (5 bases). Trimming took off 6 bases at V and 6 bases at J, with 11 bases between the two ends. The CDR3 contains 13 residues. CDR3 in DNA: TGTGCCAGCAGCAGAAGACAGTCCGGGGAGCTGTTTTTT. Translated, it gives CASSRRQSGELFF.

The table lists this clonotype with a few counts. The J gene is TRBJ2-1, the V gene TRBV15; 8 bases align to TRBD1. Germline-derived CDR1 and CDR2 are LNHNV and YYDKDF (reference sequence). The junction had 3 bases not matched to a gene; V was cut back by 0 bases and J by 11 bases. The CDR3 totals 13 residues. The CDR3 here is CATSREQGGQQFF. CDR3 DNA: TGTGCCACCAGCAGAGAACAGGGGGGACAGCAGTTCTTC. Full variable domain (outside the CDR3, taken from reference TRBV15 and TRBJ2-1): DAMVIQNPRYQVTQFGKPVTLSCSQTLNHNVMYWYQQKSSQAPKLLFHYYDKDFNNEADTPDNFQSRRPNTSFCFLDIRSPGLGDTAMYLCATSREQGGQQFFGPGTRLTVL.

This clonotype was seen only a few times. The J gene is TRBJ2-3, the V gene TRBV7-2, with D unclear. The CDR3 has 11 residues. Per the germline V gene, CDR1 is SGHTA and CDR2 is FQGNSA. Trimming left V 1 base short and J 8 bases short, with 4 bases between. This CDR3 reads CASSLESTQYF. The DNA of the CDR3 is TGTGCCAGCAGCTTAGAAAGTACGCAGTATTTT.

The sample holds a few counts of this clonotype. The chain is built from TRBV7-3 and TRBJ2-1, with 10 bases fitting TRBD1. The length of the CDR3 is 14 residues. Trimming removed 5 bases from V and 9 bases from J; junction bases left unmatched: 7. Germline values: CDR1 SGHTA, CDR2 FQGTGA. This chain's CDR3 is CASSQRTGGGEQFF. The CDR3 nucleotides are TGTGCCAGCAGCCAACGGACAGGGGGTGGTGAGCAGTTCTTC.

This clonotype appeared many times. DNA for the CDR3: TGCGCCAGCAGCTGGGGAGGGAATCAGAACACTGAAGCTTTCTTT. Its protein is CASSWGGNQNTEAFF. This chain uses TRBV5-1 with TRBJ1-1, with D uncertain. Germline values: CDR1 SGHRS, CDR2 YFSETQ. This CDR3 has 15 residues. V gave up 3 bases and J gave up 1 base, with 13 bases separating them. The full variable domain, rest sourced from reference TRBV5-1 and TRBJ1-1, is KAGVTQTPRYLIKTRGQQVTLSCSPISGHRSVSWYQQTPGQGLQFLFEYFSETQRNKGNFPGRFSGRQFSNSRSEMNVSTLELGDSALYLCASSWGGNQNTEAFFGQGTRLTVV.

This chain connects TRBV27 to TRBJ2-3; no definite D call. The CDR3 extends over 14 amino acids. V lost 2 bases and J lost 4, with 10 bases in between. The germline gives CDR1 MNHEY, CDR2 SMNVEV (reference sequence). CDR3 nucleotide sequence: TGTGCCAGCAGTTTAGGGCCCACCCCAGATACGCAGTATTTT. This codes for CASSLGPTPDTQYF.

V is TRBV19 and J is TRBJ2-1; 9 bases fit TRBD2. The CDR3 loop spans 15 amino acids. Trimming took 3 bases from V and 5 from J; bases not matched to a gene: 5. Germline V CDR1 and CDR2: LNHDA, SQIVND (reference sequence). In nucleotides, the CDR3 is TGTGCCAGTAGTATCCGCGGGAGGGCCAACAATGAGCAGTTCTTC. Amino acids: CASSIRGRANNEQFF. Drawing the rest from reference TRBV19 and TRBJ2-1, the complete variable domain is DGGITQSPKYLFRKEGQNVTLSCEQNLNHDAMYWYRQDPGQGLRLIYYSQIVNDFQKGDIAEGYSVSREKKESFPLTVTSAQKNPTAFYLCASSIRGRANNEQFFGPGTRLTVL.

This clonotype was picked up a small number of times. This chain uses TRBV11-2 with TRBJ2-5; D unresolved. Germline values: CDR1 SGHAT, CDR2 FQNNGV. V was clipped by 0 bases and J by 4 bases, with 12 bases between them. The CDR3 spans 15 residues. The DNA for the CDR3 is TGTGCCAGCAGCTTAGATTTAGGGTCCGGAGAGACCCAGTACTTC. It codes for CASSLDLGSGETQYF.